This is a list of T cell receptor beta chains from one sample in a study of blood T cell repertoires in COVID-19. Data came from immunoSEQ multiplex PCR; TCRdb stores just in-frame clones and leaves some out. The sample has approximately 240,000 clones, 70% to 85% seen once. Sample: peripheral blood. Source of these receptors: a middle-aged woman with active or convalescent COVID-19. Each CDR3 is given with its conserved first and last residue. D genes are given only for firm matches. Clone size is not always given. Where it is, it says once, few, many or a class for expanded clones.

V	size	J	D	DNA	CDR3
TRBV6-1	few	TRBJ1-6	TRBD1	TGTGCCAGCAGTGAGGACAGGGGGTATTCACCCCTCCACTTT	CASSEDRGYSPLHF
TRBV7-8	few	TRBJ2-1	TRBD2	TGTGCCAGCAGCTCCAGGAGTAGCGGGGGGAATGAGCAGTTCTTC	CASSSRSSGGNEQFF
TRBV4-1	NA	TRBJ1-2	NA	TGCGCCAGCAGCCAAGCTAGGGGTAATACTAACTATGGCTACACCTTC	CASSQARGNTNYGYTF
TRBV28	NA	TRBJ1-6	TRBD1	TGTGCCAGCAGTTTTGGTGACAGGGGGAATTCACCCCTCCACTTT	CASSFGDRGNSPLHF
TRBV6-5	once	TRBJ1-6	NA	TGTGCCAGCAGTTACTCGAGGGCAAGCTACAATTCACCCCTCCACTTT	CASSYSRASYNSPLHF
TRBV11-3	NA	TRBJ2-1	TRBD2	TGTGCCAGCAGCTTAGACGGGACTAGCGGGGGTAATGAGCAGTTCTTC	CASSLDGTSGGNEQFF
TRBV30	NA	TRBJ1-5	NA	TGTGCCTGGAGAGACCCGACTAACTACAATCAGCCCCAGCATTTT	CAWRDPTNYNQPQHF
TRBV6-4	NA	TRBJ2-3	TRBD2	TGTGCCAGCAGTGACTCTAGCGGGGGCAGCACAGATACGCAGTATTTT	CASSDSSGGSTDTQYF
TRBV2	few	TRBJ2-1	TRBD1	TGTGCCAGCAGTGACAGGACAGGGGCCATCAAGGGGTTCTTC	CASSDRTGAIKGFF
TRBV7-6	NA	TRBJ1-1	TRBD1	TGTGCCAGCAGCCGTCTTGGGACAGGGAGAAACACTGAAGCTTTCTTT	CASSRLGTGRNTEAFF
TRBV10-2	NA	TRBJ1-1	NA	TGCGCCAGCAGTGATGCGGGGATCACTGAAGCTTTCTTT	CASSDAGITEAFF
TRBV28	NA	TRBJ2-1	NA	TGTGCCAGCAGTTTTTCCCGGGCCTGGAGGGACTCCTACAATGAGCAGTTCTTC	CASSFSRAWRDSYNEQFF
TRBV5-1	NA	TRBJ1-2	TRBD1	TGCGCCAGCAGGGAAGGGACAGGGGTAAACTATGGCTACACCTTC	CASREGTGVNYGYTF
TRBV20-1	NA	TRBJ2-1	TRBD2	TGCAGTGCAAGTCTAGCGGGGGCTCACAATGAGCAGTTCTTC	CSASLAGAHNEQFF
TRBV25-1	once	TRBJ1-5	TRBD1	TGTGCCAGCAGTGCGGGACAGTATAGCAATCAGCCCCAGCATTTT	CASSAGQYSNQPQHF
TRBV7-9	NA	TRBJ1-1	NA	TGTGCCAGCAGCCCCAGTGTAAACACTGAAGCTTTCTTT	CASSPSVNTEAFF
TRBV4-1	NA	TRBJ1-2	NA	TGCGCCAGCAGCCAAGTACTCATGACAGATGGCTACACCTTC	CASSQVLMTDGYTF